Listed here are 20 T cell receptor beta chains from one sample, sequenced in a study of blood T cell repertoires in COVID-19. TCRdb's copy holds only in-frame clones and misses some; the assay was immunoSEQ multiplex PCR. The table records around 130,000 clones, approximately 82% of them present only once. The sample comprised peripheral blood. These receptor sequences come from a man aged 35-49 years with active or convalescent COVID-19.

J is TRBJ1-1 and V is TRBV15, with unresolved D. Germline-derived CDR1 and CDR2 are LNHNV and YYDKDF (reference sequence). Trimming removed 4 bases at V and 5 bases at J, with 11 bases between. This CDR3 is built from 13 residues. The CDR3: CATSKPTRTEAFF. DNA for the CDR3: TGTGCCACCAGCAAACCGACGAGGACTGAAGCTTTCTTT. Using reference TRBV15 and TRBJ1-1 for the parts outside the CDR3, the full variable domain is DAMVIQNPRYQVTQFGKPVTLSCSQTLNHNVMYWYQQKSSQAPKLLFHYYDKDFNNEADTPDNFQSRRPNTSFCFLDIRSPGLGDTAMYLCATSKPTRTEAFFGQGTRLTVV.

V gene TRBV6-1 combines with J gene TRBJ2-1; the D gene is possibly TRBD2 (5 bases). The V end was cut by 3 bases, the J end by 5 bases, with 14 bases between. Germline values: CDR1 MNHNS, CDR2 SASEGT. The CDR3 spans 15 residues. The CDR3 region is CASSDLPDSNNEQFF. CDR3 in DNA: TGTGCCAGCAGTGACCTCCCGGACTCGAACAATGAGCAGTTCTTC.

The V and J genes are TRBV12-5 and TRBJ1-2; 7 nucleotides line up with TRBD1. J gave up 1 base and V 5 bases, and 4 bases lay outside the gene matches. In germline, CDR1 is LGHNT, CDR2 FRNRAP. The CDR3 loop spans 14 amino acids. The CDR3 protein is CASGPWDSNYGYTF. The CDR3 DNA reads TGTGCTAGTGGTCCCTGGGACAGTAACTATGGCTACACCTTC.

The chain has TRBV19 and TRBJ2-5, with TRBD2 matching 9 bases. With V trimmed by 6 bases and J by 5 bases, 7 bases remained unmatched. The CDR3 sequence is 14 residues long. The V gene's germline CDR1 is LNHDA and CDR2 SQIVND (reference sequence). CDR3 nucleotide sequence: TGTGCCAGTAGCGGCGGGGGGGGTCGGGAGACCCAGTACTTC. Protein sequence: CASSGGGGRETQYF. Together with reference TRBV19 and TRBJ2-5, the CDR3 gives the full variable domain: DGGITQSPKYLFRKEGQNVTLSCEQNLNHDAMYWYRQDPGQGLRLIYYSQIVNDFQKGDIAEGYSVSREKKESFPLTVTSAQKNPTAFYLCASSGGGGRETQYFGPGTRLLVL.

The chain joins TRBV27 to TRBJ1-6, with TRBD1 matching 10 bases. Germline lookup yields CDR1 MNHEY and CDR2 SMNVEV (reference sequence). V shed 2 bases and J 0 bases; nucleotides not matched to a gene: 10. CDR3 size: 20 residues. The CDR3 protein is CASSLRPLDRGTSYNSPLHF. The CDR3 bases are TGTGCCAGCAGTTTACGCCCTTTGGACAGGGGGACCTCCTATAATTCACCCCTCCACTTT.

The rearrangement links TRBV5-4 to TRBJ2-3; 7 bases are shared with TRBD1. The germline CDR1 and CDR2 sequences are SGHNT and YYREEE (reference sequence). The junction had 8 bases not matched to a gene; V was cut back by 0 bases and J by 4 bases. CDR3 length equals 16 residues. In nucleotides, the CDR3 is TGTGCCAGCAGCTTGGATCACAGGGGATCGGCAGATACGCAGTATTTT. This translates into CASSLDHRGSADTQYF.

The chain uses TRBV12-3 or TRBV12-4 and TRBJ1-2, with D possibly matching TRBD1 (6 bases). V lost 3 bases and J lost 8, with 10 bases in between. The CDR3 sequence is 12 residues long. CDR3 DNA: TGTGCCAGCAGTTTTTACAGGGCGGGCTACACCTTC. Translation gives CASSFYRAGYTF.

This clone was seen only a few times. The chain uses TRBV19 and TRBJ1-1; D ambiguous. Germline V CDR1 and CDR2: LNHDA, SQIVND (reference sequence). Trimming removed 10 bases at V and 8 bases at J, with 14 bases between. The CDR3 extends over 11 amino acids. The chain's CDR3 is CAILVRAEAFF. The DNA for the CDR3 is TGTGCCATCCTTGTGAGGGCCGAAGCTTTCTTT.

The chain links TRBV20-1 to TRBJ2-7; D is perhaps TRBD2 (6 bases). Germline assignment: CDR1 DFQATT and CDR2 SNEGSKA (reference sequence). V was clipped by 3 bases and J by 4 bases, with 16 bases between them. The CDR3 runs 14 residues. The CDR3: CSASPGSNSYEQYF. The CDR3 DNA reads as TGCAGTGCTAGTCCCGGGAGTAACTCGTACGAGCAGTACTTC.

This clone has a single count. CDR3 DNA: TGCGCCAGCAGCCAAGTCAGGACAGGGAAAATCACAGATACGCAGTATTTT. Translated, it gives CASSQVRTGKITDTQYF. V and J are TRBV4-1 and TRBJ2-3; TRBD1 matches at 8 bases. Trimming cost V 1 base and J 2 bases; bases outside gene matches: 8. This CDR3 region has 17 residues. Germline values: CDR1 MGHRA, CDR2 YSYEKL.

The chain is built from TRBV19 and TRBJ1-3; perhaps TRBD1 as D (6 bases). This CDR3 has 15 amino acids. V was pared by 4 bases and J by 4 bases, with 14 bases between. Germline V gene data show CDR1 as LNHDA and CDR2 as SQIVND (reference sequence). The chain's CDR3 is CASSTSGVGGNTIYF. DNA of the CDR3: TGTGCCAGTAGTACCTCAGGGGTTGGCGGAAACACCATATATTTT.

The V and J genes are TRBV19 and TRBJ2-5; tentatively, D is TRBD1 (6 bases). V lost 3 bases and J 4 bases, leaving 12 bases between the germline ends. The germline CDR1 and CDR2 sequences are LNHDA and SQIVND (reference sequence). This CDR3 is 14 amino acids long. The CDR3: CASSIQGMGETQYF. As DNA, the CDR3 is TGTGCCAGTAGTATCCAGGGGATGGGAGAGACCCAGTACTTC.

Turning to this clone: This specimen includes other DNA sequences encoding the same CDR3. The rearrangement joins TRBV7-2 to TRBJ2-1; 12 nucleotides line up with TRBD2. Germline-derived CDR1 and CDR2 are SGHTA and FQGNSA. V lost 2 bases, J lost 4 bases, and 0 bases stayed unmatched. There are 15 residues in the CDR3. CDR3 protein: CASSLTSGGYNEQFF. In nucleotides, the CDR3 is TGTGCCAGCAGCTTAACTAGCGGGGGGTACAATGAGCAGTTCTTC.

This clone was counted a single time. The chain employs TRBV10-3 and TRBJ1-6; 10 bases are shared with TRBD1. The V segment lost 10 bases and the J segment 8 bases; nucleotides outside the gene matches: 2. The CDR3 is 12 residues long. CDR1 is ENHRY and CDR2 is SYGVKD in the germline V gene. The CDR3 DNA reads TGTGCCACGGGGACAGGGGATTCACCCCTCCACTTT. Translated, it gives CATGTGDSPLHF.

This clone was seen only a few times. The chain is built from TRBV5-4 and TRBJ1-5; D unclear. From germline, CDR1 is SGHNT and CDR2 YYREEE (reference sequence). This CDR3 has 12 amino acids. Trimming removed 4 bases at V and 7 bases at J, with 9 bases between. Written as DNA, the CDR3 is TGTGCCAGCAGCGGGGAGGGCCAGCCCCAGCATTTT. Amino acid sequence: CASSGEGQPQHF.

V gene TRBV10-3 combines with J gene TRBJ1-3; unclear D gene. CDR3 length: 12 residues. Germline lookup yields CDR1 ENHRY and CDR2 SYGVKD. Trimming stripped 2 bases from V and 4 bases from J, with 3 bases between. The CDR3 coding sequence is TGTGCCATCAGTGAGGAGGGAAACACCATATATTTT. It yields the protein CAISEEGNTIYF.

This chain links TRBV4-2 with TRBJ2-5; unclear D gene. V lost 0 bases and J lost 5, with 7 bases in between. Germline V CDR1 and CDR2: LGHNA, YNFKEQ. The CDR3 has 13 amino acids. In DNA, the CDR3 is TGTGCCAGCAGCCAAGAGAGAGGCGAGACCCAGTACTTC. It encodes CASSQERGETQYF.

This chain connects TRBV3-1 (or the pseudogene TRBV3-2) to TRBJ2-6; 7 bases are a match to TRBD2. The CDR3 spans 17 residues. CDR1 is LGHDT, CDR2 YNNKEL, per germline (reference sequence). V trimming: 5 bases; J trimming: 0 bases; junction bases outside the gene matches: 7. This CDR3 is CASSAGGGFSGANVLTF. The CDR3, as DNA: TGTGCCAGCAGCGCTGGCGGGGGTTTCTCTGGGGCCAACGTCCTGACTTTC.

This sequence joins TRBV24-1 and TRBJ2-3; 7 positions agree with TRBD1. CDR3 length equals 14 residues. CDR1 and CDR2 from the germline V gene are KGHDR and SFDVKD. The trim removed 7 bases at V and 2 bases at J, leaving 5 bases unmatched. The CDR3: CATSPDRDTDTQYF. The CDR3 nucleotides read TGTGCCACCAGCCCCGACAGGGACACAGATACGCAGTATTTT.

The chain has TRBV4-2 and TRBJ2-3; 11 nucleotides agree with TRBD2. The CDR3 is 15 amino acids. V shed 0 bases and J 4 bases; nucleotides not matched to a gene: 0. The germline V gene encodes CDR1 LGHNA and CDR2 YNFKEQ. In DNA, the CDR3 is TGTGCCAGCAGCCAAGATAGCGGGGGGGCAGATACGCAGTATTTT. It yields the protein CASSQDSGGADTQYF.